Detailed here is one T cell receptor beta chain. Its target is not known. The record originates from a study of blood T cells in healthy people across ages. The study's findings and limits: Higher diversity and more naive CD4+ cells were features of long-lived donors, compared to aged donors.

Germline lookup yields CDR1 MGHRA and CDR2 YSYEKL. Losses at the gene ends were 5 bases for V and 2 bases for J; bases not matched to a gene: 6. The CDR3 loop spans 17 amino acids. PCR was performed a second time for about 7 to 11 cycles using a sample-barcoded 5' primer and a J-beta primer mix. TCRdb reanalysed the 5' RACE reads using MiXCR and keeps one entry per CDR3 protein. The sample consists of approximately 1.5 million distinct CDR3 sequences, 35% to 45% of them appearing once. Specimen: blood. V gene TRBV4-1 combines with J gene TRBJ1-4; 12 bases fit TRBD1. The sequence was obtained from a woman under 30 in good health. Here the CDR3 reads CASSIPGQGATNEKLFF. The CDR3 nucleotides read TGCGCCAGCAGCATCCCGGGACAGGGGGCGACTAATGAAAAACTGTTTTTT.